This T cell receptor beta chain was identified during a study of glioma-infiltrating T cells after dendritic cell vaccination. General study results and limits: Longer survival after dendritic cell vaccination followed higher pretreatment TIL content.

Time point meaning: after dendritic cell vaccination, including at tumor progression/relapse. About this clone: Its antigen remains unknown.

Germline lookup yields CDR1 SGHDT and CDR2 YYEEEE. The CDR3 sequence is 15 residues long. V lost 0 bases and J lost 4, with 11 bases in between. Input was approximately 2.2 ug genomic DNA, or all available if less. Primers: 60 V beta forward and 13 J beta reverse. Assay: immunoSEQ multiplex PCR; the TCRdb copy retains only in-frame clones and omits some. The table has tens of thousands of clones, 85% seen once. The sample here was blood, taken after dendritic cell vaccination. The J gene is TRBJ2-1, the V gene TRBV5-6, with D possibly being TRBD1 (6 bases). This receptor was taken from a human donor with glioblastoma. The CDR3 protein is CASSLAVTGYNEQFF. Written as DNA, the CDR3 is TGTGCCAGCAGCTTGGCTGTGACAGGATACAATGAGCAGTTCTTC.